The 13 T cell receptor beta chains below come from one sample, sequenced in a study of CD8 T cells in ankylosing spondylitis. Using its own MiXCR run on the 5' RACE reads, TCRdb lists one record per CDR3 protein. The table has 230,000 or so distinct CDR3 sequences, 15% to 20% seen once; the top ten hold approximately 33%. The source material was blood, either unsorted or a sorted T cell fraction (not recorded which). Receptor source: a male donor with ankylosing spondylitis or in good health (not recorded which).

The chain has TRBV25-1 and TRBJ2-7; 11 bases are shared with TRBD2. The CDR3 runs to 20 residues. Trimming at V came to 3 bases and at J to 6 bases, leaving 22 bases not matched to a gene. In germline, CDR1 is MGHDK, CDR2 SYGVNS. The CDR3 coding sequence is TGTGCCAGCAGTGAGTATGCCCAAGTGTTTACTAGCGGGAGAGGATGCGAGCAGTACTTC. This gives the protein CASSEYAQVFTSGRGCEQYF.

This clonotype was observed many times. The chain joins TRBV20-1 to TRBJ2-7, with D possibly being TRBD1 (6 bases). Deletions cut 3 bases from V and 0 bases from J, with 9 bases between. The CDR3 extends over 13 amino acids. CDR1 is DFQATT and CDR2 is SNEGSKA in the germline V gene (reference sequence). The CDR3 sequence is CSARWTDSYEQYF. The CDR3 bases are TGCAGTGCTAGGTGGACAGACTCCTACGAGCAGTACTTC.

This rearrangement joins TRBV28 to TRBJ2-5; D is uncertain. Per germline, CDR1 MDHEN and CDR2 SYDVKM. V was clipped by 10 bases and J by 2 bases, with 11 bases between them. The CDR3 extends over 12 amino acids. CDR3 protein: CATRGSQETQYF. CDR3 coding DNA: TGTGCCACTCGCGGTTCACAAGAGACCCAGTACTTC.

This clonotype has only a few counts. The chain couples TRBV29-1 to TRBJ2-5; D is possibly TRBD2 (6 bases). CDR1 is SQVTM and CDR2 is ANQGSEA in the germline V gene. The V and J ends lost 3 bases and 5 bases respectively, with 19 bases between them. The CDR3 totals 15 residues. This chain's CDR3 is CSVDAGGGSGETQYF. For the CDR3, the DNA is TGCAGCGTTGATGCTGGTGGGGGGTCCGGGGAGACCCAGTACTTC. The full variable domain, completed using reference TRBV29-1 and TRBJ2-5, is SAVISQKPSRDICQRGTSLTIQCQVDSQVTMMFWYRQQPGQSLTLIATANQGSEATYESGFVIDKFPISRPNLTFSTLTVSNMSPEDSSIYLCSVDAGGGSGETQYFGPGTRLLVL.

The chain recombines TRBV12-3 or TRBV12-4 with TRBJ2-2; no definite D call. Trimming pared 5 bases from V and 4 bases from J, leaving 5 bases between. CDR3 length: 12 amino acids. CDR3 amino acids: CASSPTTGELFF. Here the CDR3 DNA reads TGTGCCAGCAGTCCCACCACCGGGGAGCTGTTTTTT.

A word on this clonotype: A much larger clone differs by one base, so this may be a read error. The gene calls are TRBV28 and TRBJ2-7, with D maybe TRBD2 (6 bases). The CDR3 length is 13 residues. Germline assignment: CDR1 MDHEN and CDR2 SYDVKM. In nucleotides, the CDR3 is TGTGCCAGCACGGGACTGGATCCCTACGGGCAGTACTTC. This gives the protein CASTGLDPYGQYF.

This clonotype showed up many times. This sequence joins TRBV29-1 and TRBJ2-1, with D unclear. The V and J ends lost 4 bases and 4 bases respectively, with 2 bases between them. The CDR3 is 10 amino acids. The germline CDR1 and CDR2 sequences are SQVTM and ANQGSEA. The CDR3 region is CSVAYNEQFF. The CDR3 DNA is TGCAGCGTTGCGTACAATGAGCAGTTCTTC.

This clonotype showed up just a few times. For the CDR3, the DNA is TGCAGCGTTGTCCGTTTCGCTAGCGGGATTTTCGATGAGCAGTTCTTC. It codes for CSVVRFASGIFDEQFF. V gene TRBV29-1 combines with J gene TRBJ2-1, with TRBD2 identical over 9 bases. The CDR3 covers 16 residues. Germline CDR1 reads SQVTM; CDR2 reads ANQGSEA. With V trimmed by 4 bases and J by 8 bases, 15 bases remained unmatched.

This clonotype was detected many times. J is TRBJ2-1 and V is TRBV7-9; tentatively, D is TRBD1 or TRBD2 (5 bases each). V lost 4 bases and J 10 bases, leaving 17 bases between the germline ends. The CDR3 totals 14 residues. Germline values: CDR1 SEHNR, CDR2 FQNEAQ (reference sequence). The CDR3: CASSYRDEWGEQFF. CDR3 nucleotide sequence: TGTGCCAGCAGCTACCGGGACGAGTGGGGGGAGCAGTTCTTC.

The chain combines TRBV12-3 or TRBV12-4 with TRBJ1-2, with 8 bases lining up with TRBD1. CDR3 length: 13 amino acids. J gave up 7 bases and V 5 bases, and 6 bases lay outside the gene matches. DNA of the CDR3: TGTGCCAGCAGTCCAGGGGGCGCGGGTGGCTACACCTTC. This translates into CASSPGGAGGYTF.

In this sample, this clonotype turned up a few times. The chain recombines TRBV20-1 with TRBJ2-1; the D gene is possibly TRBD1 (5 bases). The germline gives CDR1 DFQATT, CDR2 SNEGSKA (reference sequence). The CDR3 spans 13 residues. V lost 6 bases and J lost 1, with 10 bases in between. In DNA, the CDR3 is TGCAGTGCACGACAGTATTCCTACAATGAGCAGTTCTTC. Translation gives CSARQYSYNEQFF.

This clonotype was picked up a small number of times. V gene TRBV12-3 or TRBV12-4 combines with J gene TRBJ2-7; 7 positions match TRBD2. The CDR3 has 14 amino acids. J was trimmed by 3 bases and V by 6 bases; bases with no gene match: 8. CDR3 bases: TGTGCCAGCAGCCAAGGGGCGGGGGTCTACGAGCAGTACTTC. It is translated as CASSQGAGVYEQYF.

This chain connects TRBV7-9 to TRBJ2-5, with TRBD2 matching over 14 bases. The junction had 8 bases not matched to a gene; V was cut back by 5 bases and J by 6 bases. CDR3 length equals 16 residues. CDR1 and CDR2 from the germline V gene are SEHNR and FQNEAQ (reference sequence). The CDR3 bases are TGTGCCAGCAGCCCAGCCGGGACTAGCGGGAGAAAGACCCAGTACTTC. Its translation is CASSPAGTSGRKTQYF.